The present T cell receptor beta chain was sequenced within a study of T cell responses to AZD1222 COVID-19 vaccine. A remark on this clone: Its antigen remains unknown.

Assay: immunoSEQ multiplex PCR; the TCRdb copy retains only in-frame clones and omits some. The data hold roughly 150,000 clones, with roughly 94% observed a single time. Study-wide findings and caveats: Spike-specific TCR depth and breadth grew after two AZD1222 doses.

The receptor was derived from an adult who received the AZD1222 COVID-19 vaccine. The specimen was peripheral blood, collected 28 days after the second AZD1222 dose.

The CDR3 protein is CSVVTREQAFF. The CDR3 nucleotides are TGCAGCGTTGTTACCCGGGAGCAAGCTTTCTTT. V usage is TRBV29-1 and J usage is TRBJ1-1, with D uncertain. The V end was cut by 4 bases, the J end by 9 bases, with 12 bases between. This CDR3 has 11 amino acids. The germline gives CDR1 SQVTM, CDR2 ANQGSEA. Using reference TRBV29-1 and TRBJ1-1 for the parts outside the CDR3, the full variable domain is SAVISQKPSRDICQRGTSLTIQCQVDSQVTMMFWYRQQPGQSLTLIATANQGSEATYESGFVIDKFPISRPNLTFSTLTVSNMSPEDSSIYLCSVVTREQAFFGQGTRLTVV.